This is a list of T cell receptor beta chains from one sample in a study of CD8 T cells in ankylosing spondylitis. TCRdb itself ran the 5' RACE reads through MiXCR, one entry per CDR3 protein. The sample holds 200,000 to 250,000 distinct CDR3 sequences, 15% to 20% seen once. The sequencing sample was made of blood, either unsorted or a sorted T cell fraction (not recorded which). These receptors were obtained from a male donor with ankylosing spondylitis. Each CDR3 is given without its conserved first and last residue.

v_call cdr3_aa
TRBV28 ASNPYAALGEQY
TRBV9 ASSVDSGANVLT
TRBV3-1 ASSQEISTEGAF
TRBV4-1 ASSQATDSPEQF
TRBV7-2 ASSRYREGEQY
TRBV12-3/TRBV12-4 ASTLRGAGELF
TRBV12-3/TRBV12-4 ASSSLGEQY
TRBV30 ASGAGASNEQF
TRBV4-3 ASSQDGVAGKNTGELF
TRBV7-9 ASSSSAESTNYGYT
TRBV29-1 SVDPYTGDYGYT
TRBV29-1 SVVPMFRDTQY
TRBV20-1 SARLASYEQY
TRBV15 ATSSGQGILLYEQY
TRBV12-3/TRBV12-4 ASSTGGAEYEQY
TRBV29-1 SVETDYGYT
TRBV5-1 ASSPSRDIASEQF